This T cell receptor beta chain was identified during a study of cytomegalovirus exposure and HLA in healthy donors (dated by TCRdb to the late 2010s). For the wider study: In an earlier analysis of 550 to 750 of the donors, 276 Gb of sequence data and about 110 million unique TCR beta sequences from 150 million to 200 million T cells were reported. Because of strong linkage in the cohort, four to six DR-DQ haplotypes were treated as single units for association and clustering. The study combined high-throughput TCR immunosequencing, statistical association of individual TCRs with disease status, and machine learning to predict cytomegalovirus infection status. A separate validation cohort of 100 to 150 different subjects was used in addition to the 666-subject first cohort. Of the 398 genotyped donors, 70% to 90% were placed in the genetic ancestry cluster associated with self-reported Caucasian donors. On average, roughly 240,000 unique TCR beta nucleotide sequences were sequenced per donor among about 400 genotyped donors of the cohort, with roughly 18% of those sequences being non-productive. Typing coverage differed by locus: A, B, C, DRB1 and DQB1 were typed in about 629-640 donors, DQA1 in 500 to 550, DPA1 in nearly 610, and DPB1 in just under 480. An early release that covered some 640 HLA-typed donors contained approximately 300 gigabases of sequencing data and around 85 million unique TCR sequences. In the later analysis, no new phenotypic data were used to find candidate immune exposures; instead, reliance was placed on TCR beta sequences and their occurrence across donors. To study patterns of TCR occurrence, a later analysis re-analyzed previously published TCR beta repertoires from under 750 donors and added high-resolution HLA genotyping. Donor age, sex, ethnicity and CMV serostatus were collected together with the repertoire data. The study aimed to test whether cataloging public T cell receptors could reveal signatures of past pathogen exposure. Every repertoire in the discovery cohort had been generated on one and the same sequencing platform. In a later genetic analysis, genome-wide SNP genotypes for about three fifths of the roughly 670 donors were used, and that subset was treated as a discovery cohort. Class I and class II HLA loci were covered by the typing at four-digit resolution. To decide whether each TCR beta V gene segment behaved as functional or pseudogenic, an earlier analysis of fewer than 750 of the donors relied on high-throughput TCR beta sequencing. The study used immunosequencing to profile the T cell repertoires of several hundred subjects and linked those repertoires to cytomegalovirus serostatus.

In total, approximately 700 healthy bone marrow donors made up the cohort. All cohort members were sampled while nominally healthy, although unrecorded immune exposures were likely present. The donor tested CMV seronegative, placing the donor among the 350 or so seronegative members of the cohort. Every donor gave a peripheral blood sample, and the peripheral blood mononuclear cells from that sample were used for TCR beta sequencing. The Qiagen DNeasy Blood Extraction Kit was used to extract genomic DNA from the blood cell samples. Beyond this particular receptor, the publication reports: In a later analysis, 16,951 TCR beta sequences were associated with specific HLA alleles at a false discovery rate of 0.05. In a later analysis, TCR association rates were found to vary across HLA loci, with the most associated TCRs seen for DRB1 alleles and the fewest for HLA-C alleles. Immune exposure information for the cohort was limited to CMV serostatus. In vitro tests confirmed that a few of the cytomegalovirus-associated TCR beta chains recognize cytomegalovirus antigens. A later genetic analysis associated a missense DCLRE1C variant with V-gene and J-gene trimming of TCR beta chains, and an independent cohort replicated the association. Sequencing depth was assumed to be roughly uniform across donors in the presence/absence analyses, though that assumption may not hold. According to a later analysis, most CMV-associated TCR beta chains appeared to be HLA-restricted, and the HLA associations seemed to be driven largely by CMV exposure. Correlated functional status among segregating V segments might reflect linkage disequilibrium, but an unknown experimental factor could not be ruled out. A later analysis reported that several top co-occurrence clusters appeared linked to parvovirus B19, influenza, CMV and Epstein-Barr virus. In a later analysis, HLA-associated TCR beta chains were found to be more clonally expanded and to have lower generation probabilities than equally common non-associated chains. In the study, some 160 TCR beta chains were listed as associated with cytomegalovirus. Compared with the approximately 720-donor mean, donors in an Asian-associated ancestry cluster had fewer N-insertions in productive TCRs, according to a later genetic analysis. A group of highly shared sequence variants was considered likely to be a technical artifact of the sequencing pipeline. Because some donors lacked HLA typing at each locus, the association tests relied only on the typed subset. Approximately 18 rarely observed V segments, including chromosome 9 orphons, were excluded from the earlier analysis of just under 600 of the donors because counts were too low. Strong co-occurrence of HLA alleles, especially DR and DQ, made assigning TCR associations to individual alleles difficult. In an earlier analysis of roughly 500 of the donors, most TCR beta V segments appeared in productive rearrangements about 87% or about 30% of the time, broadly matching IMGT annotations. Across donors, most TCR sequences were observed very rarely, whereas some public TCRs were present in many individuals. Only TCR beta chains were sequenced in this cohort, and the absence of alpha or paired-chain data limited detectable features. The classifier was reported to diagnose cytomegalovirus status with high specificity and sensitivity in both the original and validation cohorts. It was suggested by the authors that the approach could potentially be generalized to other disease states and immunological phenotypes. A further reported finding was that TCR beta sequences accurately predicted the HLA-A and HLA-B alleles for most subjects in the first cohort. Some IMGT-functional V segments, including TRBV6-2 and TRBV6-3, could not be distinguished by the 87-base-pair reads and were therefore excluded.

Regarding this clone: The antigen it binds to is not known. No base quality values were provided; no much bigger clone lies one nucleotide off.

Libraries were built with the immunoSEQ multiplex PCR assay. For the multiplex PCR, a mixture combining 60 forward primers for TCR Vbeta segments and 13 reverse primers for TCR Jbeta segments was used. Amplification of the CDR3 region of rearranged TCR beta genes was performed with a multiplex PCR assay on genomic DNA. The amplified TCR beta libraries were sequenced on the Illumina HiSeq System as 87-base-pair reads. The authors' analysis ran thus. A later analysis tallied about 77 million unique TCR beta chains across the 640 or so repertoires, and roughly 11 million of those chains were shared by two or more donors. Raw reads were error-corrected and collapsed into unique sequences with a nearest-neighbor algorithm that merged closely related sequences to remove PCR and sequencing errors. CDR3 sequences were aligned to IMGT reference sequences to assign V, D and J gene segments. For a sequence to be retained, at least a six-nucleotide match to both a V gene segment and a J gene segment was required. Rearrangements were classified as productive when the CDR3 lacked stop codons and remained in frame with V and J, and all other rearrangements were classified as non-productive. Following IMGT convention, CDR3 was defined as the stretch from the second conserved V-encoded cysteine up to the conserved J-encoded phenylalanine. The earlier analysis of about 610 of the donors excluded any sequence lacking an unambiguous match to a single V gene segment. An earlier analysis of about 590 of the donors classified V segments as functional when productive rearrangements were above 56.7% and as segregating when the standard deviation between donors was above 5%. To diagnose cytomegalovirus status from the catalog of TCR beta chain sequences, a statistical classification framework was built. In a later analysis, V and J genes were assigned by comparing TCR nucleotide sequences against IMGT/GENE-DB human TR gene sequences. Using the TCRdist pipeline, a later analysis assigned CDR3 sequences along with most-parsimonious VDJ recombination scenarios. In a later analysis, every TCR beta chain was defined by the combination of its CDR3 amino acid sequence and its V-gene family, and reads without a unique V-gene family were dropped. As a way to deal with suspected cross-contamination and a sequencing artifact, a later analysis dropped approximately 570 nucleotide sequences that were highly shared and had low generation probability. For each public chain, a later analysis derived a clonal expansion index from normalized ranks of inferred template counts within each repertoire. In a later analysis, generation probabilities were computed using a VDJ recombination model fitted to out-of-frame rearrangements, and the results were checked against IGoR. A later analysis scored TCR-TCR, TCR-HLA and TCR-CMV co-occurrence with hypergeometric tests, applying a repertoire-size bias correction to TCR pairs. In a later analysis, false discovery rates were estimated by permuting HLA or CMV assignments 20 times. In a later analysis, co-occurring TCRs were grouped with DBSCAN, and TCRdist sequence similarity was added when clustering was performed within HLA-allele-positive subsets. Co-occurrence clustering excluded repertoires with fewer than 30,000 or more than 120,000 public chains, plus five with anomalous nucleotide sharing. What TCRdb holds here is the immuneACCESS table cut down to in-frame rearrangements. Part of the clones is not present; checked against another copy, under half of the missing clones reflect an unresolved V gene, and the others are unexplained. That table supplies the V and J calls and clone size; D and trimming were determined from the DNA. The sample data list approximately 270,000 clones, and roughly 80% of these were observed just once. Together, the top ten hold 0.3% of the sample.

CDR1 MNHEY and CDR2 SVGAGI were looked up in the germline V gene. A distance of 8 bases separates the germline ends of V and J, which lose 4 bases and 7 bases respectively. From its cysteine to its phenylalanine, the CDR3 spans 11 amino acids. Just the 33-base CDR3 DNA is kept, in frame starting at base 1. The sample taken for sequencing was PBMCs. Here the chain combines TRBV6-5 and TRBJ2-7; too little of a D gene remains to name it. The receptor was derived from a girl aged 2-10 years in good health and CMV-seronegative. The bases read TGTGCCAGCAGTTCTCCCGAGGAGCAGTACTTC. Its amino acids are CASSSPEEQYF.